The clone carrying this T cell receptor (beta chain) occurred a few times. Its target is not known. The data were obtained in a study of blood T cells in healthy people across ages. General study points: TCR beta diversity, measured per million T cells, fell in a roughly linear way with age. Unsorted PBMC material precluded a definitive naive versus antigen-experienced comparison. Diversity was higher, and naive CD4+ cells more numerous, in long-lived donors than in aged donors.

Next came a second PCR, run for about 7 to 11 cycles, which used a sample-barcoded 5' primer along with a J-beta primer mix. Each cDNA molecule received a tag from a template-switch adaptor that had 12 random nucleotides. A single record per CDR3 protein comes from TCRdb applying MiXCR to the 5' RACE reads. Here the sample spans roughly 800,000 distinct CDR3 sequences, 58% being singletons. There are 16 residues in the CDR3. V was pared by 4 bases and J by 5 bases, with 8 bases of the junction left unmatched. Germline CDR1 MNHEY, CDR2 SVGEGT. This chain uses TRBV6-2 or TRBV6-3 with TRBJ2-2; 9 nucleotides line up with TRBD2. This TCR was recovered from a man aged 25 to 45 in good health. Sequencing used blood. CDR3 bases: TGTGCCAGCAGTTTCGGACTAGCGATAACTACCGGGGAGCTGTTTTTT. Translating it yields CASSFGLAITTGELFF.